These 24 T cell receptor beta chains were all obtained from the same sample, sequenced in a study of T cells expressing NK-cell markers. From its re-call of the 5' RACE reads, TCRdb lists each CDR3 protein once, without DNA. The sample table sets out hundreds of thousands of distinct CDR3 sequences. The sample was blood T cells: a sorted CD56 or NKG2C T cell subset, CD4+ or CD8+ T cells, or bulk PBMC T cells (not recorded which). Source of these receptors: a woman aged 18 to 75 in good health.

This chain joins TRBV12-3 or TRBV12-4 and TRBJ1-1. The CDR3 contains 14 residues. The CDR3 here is CASSLSASRVGAFF.

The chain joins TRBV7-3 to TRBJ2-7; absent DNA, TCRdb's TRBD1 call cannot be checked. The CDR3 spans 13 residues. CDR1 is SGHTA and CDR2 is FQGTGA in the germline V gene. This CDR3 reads CASSLWPGYEQYF. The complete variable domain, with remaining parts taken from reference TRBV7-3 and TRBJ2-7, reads GAGVSQTPSNKVTEKGKYVELRCDPISGHTALYWYRQSLGQGPEFLIYFQGTGAADDSGLPNDRFFAVRPEGSVSTLKIQRTERGDSAVYLCASSLWPGYEQYFGPGTRLTVT.

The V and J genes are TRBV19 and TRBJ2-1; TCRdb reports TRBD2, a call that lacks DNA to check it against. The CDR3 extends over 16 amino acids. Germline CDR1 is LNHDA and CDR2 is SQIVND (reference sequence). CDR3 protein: CASSSPRDFSGGEQFF.

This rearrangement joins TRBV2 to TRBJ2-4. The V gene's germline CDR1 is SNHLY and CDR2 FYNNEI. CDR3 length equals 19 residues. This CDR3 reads CASSEAGIPIALAKNIQYF. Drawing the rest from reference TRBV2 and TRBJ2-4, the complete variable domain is EPEVTQTPSHQVTQMGQEVILRCVPISNHLYFYWYRQILGQKVEFLVSFYNNEISEKSEIFDDQFSVERPDGSNFTLKIRSTKLEDSAMYFCASSEAGIPIALAKNIQYFGAGTRLSVL.

CDR3 in amino acids: CASSFGRNQPQHF. J is TRBJ1-5 and V is TRBV7-2. The CDR3 runs 13 residues. Germline CDR1 SGHTA, CDR2 FQGNSA. Full variable domain (outside the CDR3, taken from reference TRBV7-2 and TRBJ1-5): GAGVSQSPSNKVTEKGKDVELRCDPISGHTALYWYRQSLGQGLEFLIYFQGNSAPDKSGLPSDRFSAERTGGSVSTLTIQRTQQEDSAVYLCASSFGRNQPQHFGDGTRLSIL.

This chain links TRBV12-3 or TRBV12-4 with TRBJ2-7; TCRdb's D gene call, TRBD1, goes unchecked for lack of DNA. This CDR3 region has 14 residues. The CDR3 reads CASNPGGRGYEQYF.

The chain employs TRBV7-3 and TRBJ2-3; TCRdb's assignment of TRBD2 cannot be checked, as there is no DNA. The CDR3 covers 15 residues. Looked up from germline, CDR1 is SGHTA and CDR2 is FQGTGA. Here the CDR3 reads CASSSPGGSTDTQYF.

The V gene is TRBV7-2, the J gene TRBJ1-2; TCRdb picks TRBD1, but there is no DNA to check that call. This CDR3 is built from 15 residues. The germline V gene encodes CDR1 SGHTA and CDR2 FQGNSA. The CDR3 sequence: CASSFRAAPGDGYTF.

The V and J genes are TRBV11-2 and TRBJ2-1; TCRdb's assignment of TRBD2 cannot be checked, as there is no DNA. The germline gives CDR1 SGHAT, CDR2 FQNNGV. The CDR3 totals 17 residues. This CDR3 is CASSLDHLLSSYNEQFF.

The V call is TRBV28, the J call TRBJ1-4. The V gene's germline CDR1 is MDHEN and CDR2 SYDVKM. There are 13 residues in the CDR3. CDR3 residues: CALNKGPNEKLFF.

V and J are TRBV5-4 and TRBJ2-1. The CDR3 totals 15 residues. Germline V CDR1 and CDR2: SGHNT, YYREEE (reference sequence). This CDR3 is CASSLAGISYNEQFF.

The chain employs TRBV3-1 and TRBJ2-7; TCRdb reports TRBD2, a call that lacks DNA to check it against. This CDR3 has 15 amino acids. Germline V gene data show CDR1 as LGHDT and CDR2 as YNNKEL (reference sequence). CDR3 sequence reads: CASSHPGLADYEQYF.

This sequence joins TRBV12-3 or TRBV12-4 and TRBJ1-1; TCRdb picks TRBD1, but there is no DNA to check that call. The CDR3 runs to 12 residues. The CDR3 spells CASRETGDQAFF.

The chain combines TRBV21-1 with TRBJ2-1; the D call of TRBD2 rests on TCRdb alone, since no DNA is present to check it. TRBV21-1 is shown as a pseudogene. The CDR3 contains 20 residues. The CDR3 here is CASSRSGLAGGLSSYNEQFF.

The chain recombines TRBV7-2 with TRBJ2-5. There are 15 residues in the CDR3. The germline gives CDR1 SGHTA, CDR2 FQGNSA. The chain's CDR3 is CASSLGRLRQETQYF.

The CDR3 loop is CASSHLQGGTEAFF. V usage is TRBV7-2 and J usage is TRBJ1-1; TCRdb gives TRBD1 as the D gene, but with no DNA this cannot be confirmed. Germline CDR1 is SGHTA and CDR2 is FQGNSA. The CDR3 sequence is 14 residues long.

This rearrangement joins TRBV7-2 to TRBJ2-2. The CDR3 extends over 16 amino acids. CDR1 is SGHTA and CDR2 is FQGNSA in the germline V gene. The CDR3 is CASSSPGTSAIGELFF.

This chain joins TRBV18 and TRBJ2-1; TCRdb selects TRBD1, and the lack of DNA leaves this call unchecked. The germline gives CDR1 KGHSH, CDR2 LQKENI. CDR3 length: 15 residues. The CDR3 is CASSPDGPLRDEQFF.

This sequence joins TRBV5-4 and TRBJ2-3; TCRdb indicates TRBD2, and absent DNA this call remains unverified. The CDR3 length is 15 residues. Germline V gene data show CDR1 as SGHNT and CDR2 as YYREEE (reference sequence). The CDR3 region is CASSQAGRSTDTQYF.

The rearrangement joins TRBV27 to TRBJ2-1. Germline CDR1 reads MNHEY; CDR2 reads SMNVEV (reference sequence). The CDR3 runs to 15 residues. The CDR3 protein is CASSLSGRDYNEQFF.

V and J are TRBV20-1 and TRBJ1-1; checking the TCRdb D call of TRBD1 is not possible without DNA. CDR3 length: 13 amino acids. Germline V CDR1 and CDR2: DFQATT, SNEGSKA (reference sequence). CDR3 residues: CSAPGHPNTEAFF.

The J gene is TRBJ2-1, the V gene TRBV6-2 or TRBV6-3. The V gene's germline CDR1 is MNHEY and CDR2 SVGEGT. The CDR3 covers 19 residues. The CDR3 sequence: CASSYVAYVGTSSYNEQFF.

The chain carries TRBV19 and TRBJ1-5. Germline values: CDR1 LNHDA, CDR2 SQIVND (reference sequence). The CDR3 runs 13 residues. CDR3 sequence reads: CASSVGRDQPQHF.

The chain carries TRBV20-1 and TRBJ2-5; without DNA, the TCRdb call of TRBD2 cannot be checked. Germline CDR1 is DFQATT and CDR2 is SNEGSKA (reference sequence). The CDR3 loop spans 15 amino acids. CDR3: CSARDASGGVETQYF.